The entry below describes one T cell receptor (beta chain). This sample also contains other DNA sequences that code for the same CDR3. The data stem from a study of blood T cell repertoires in COVID-19. TCRdb's copy holds only in-frame clones and misses some; the assay was immunoSEQ multiplex PCR. The sample contains 100,000 to 150,000 clones, approximately 82% of which appear only once. This CDR3 contains 15 residues. Trimming pared 1 base from V and 0 bases from J, leaving 4 bases between. The V gene's germline CDR1 is SGHVS and CDR2 FQNEAQ. This clonotype originated in a man aged 55 to 70 with acute or convalescent COVID-19. What was sequenced was peripheral blood. The chain links TRBV7-8 to TRBJ1-6; D unresolved. The CDR3 DNA sequence: TGTGCCAGCAGCTTAGGGAGCTCCTATAATTCACCCCTCCACTTT. Protein sequence: CASSLGSSYNSPLHF.